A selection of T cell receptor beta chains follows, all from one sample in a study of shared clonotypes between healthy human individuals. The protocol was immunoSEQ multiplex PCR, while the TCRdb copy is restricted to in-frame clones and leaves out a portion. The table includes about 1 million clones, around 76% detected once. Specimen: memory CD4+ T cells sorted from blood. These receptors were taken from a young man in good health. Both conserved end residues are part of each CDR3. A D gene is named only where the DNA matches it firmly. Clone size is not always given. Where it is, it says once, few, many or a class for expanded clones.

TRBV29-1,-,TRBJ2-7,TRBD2,CSVNSGTSGTYEQYF,TGCAGCGTCAACTCCGGGACTAGCGGAACCTACGAGCAGTACTTC
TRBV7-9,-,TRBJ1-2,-,CASSPGPDAYGYTF,TGTGCCAGCAGCCCCGGGCCAGACGCTTATGGCTACACCTTC
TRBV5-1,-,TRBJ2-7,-,CASRADYEQYF,TGCGCCAGCAGAGCGGACTACGAGCAGTACTTC
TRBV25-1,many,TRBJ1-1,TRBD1,CASRQGLTEAFF,TGTGCCAGCAGACAGGGGTTGACTGAAGCTTTCTTT
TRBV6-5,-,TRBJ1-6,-,CAGSYSLGTGGSPLHF,TGTGCCGGCAGTTACAGCCTCGGAACTGGGGGCTCACCCCTCCACTTT
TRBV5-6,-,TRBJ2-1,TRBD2,CASSLAGSMQFF,TGTGCCAGCAGCCTAGCGGGGTCGATGCAGTTCTTC
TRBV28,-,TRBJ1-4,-,CASSRGGGKEKLFF,TGTGCCAGCAGTAGAGGTGGGGGAAAAGAAAAACTGTTTTTT
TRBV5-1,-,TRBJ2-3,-,CASSLGQFSTDTQYF,TGCGCCAGCAGCTTGGGACAGTTTTCCACAGATACGCAGTATTTT
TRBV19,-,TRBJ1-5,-,CASSGTHNQPQHF,TGTGCCAGTTCCGGGACACACAATCAGCCCCAGCATTTT
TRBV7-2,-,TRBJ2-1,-,CASSSPGPVYNEQFF,TGTGCCAGCAGCTCTCCGGGCCCAGTATACAATGAGCAGTTCTTC
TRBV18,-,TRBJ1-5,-,CASSPMALSGNQPQHF,TGTGCCAGCTCACCCATGGCCCTCAGCGGCAATCAGCCCCAGCATTTT